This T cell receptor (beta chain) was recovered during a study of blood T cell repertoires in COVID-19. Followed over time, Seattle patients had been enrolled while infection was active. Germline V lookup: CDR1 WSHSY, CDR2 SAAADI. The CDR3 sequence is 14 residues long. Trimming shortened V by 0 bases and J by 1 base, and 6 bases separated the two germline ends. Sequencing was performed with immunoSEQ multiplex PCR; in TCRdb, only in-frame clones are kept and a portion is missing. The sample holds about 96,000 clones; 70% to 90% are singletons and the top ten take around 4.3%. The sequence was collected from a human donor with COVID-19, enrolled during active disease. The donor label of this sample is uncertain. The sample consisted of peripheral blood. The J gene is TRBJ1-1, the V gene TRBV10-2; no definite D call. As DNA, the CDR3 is TGCGCCAGCAGTGAGTCCAAATGGAACACTGAAGCTTTCTTT. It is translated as CASSESKWNTEAFF.